Listed below are T cell receptor beta chains from one sample, sequenced in a study of OX40 agonist ivuxolimab in advanced cancers. Only in-frame clones appear in the TCRdb table, and some are missing; sequencing was by immunoSEQ multiplex PCR. The profile covers tens of thousands of clones, with 80% to 85% appearing a single time and 9.5% to 13% taken by the ten largest. Sequencing was performed on CD4+ or CD8+ T cells sorted from blood, taken in a trial of the OX40 agonist ivuxolimab. These receptors were obtained from an adult with an advanced solid tumor such as melanoma, head and neck, liver or kidney cancer. CDR3s include the opening cysteine and the closing phenylalanine or tryptophan. The order of the fields is CDR3 protein, CDR3 DNA, V gene, D gene, clone size, J gene. D genes are given only for firm matches. A row's size may be missing; if present it is once, few, many or a size class.

cdr3_aa: CASSPGQGANYGYTF; cdr3_nt: TGTGCCAGCAGCCCGGGACAGGGTGCAAACTATGGCTACACCTTC; v_call: TRBV7-8; d_call: TRBD1; clone_size: .; j_call: TRBJ1-2
cdr3_aa: CASSSLGAGETQYF; cdr3_nt: TGTGCCAGCAGCTCCTTGGGGGCCGGGGAGACCCAGTACTTC; v_call: TRBV7-2; d_call: .; clone_size: .; j_call: TRBJ2-5
cdr3_aa: CASSILQGSNTEAFF; cdr3_nt: TGCGCCAGCAGCATTTTACAGGGATCAAACACTGAAGCTTTCTTT; v_call: TRBV5-1; d_call: .; clone_size: .; j_call: TRBJ1-1
cdr3_aa: CASSIMVQGGSRVEQFF; cdr3_nt: TGTGCCAGTAGTATAATGGTTCAGGGCGGGAGTAGGGTTGAGCAGTTCTTC; v_call: TRBV19; d_call: TRBD2; clone_size: .; j_call: TRBJ2-1
cdr3_aa: CASSIQETQYF; cdr3_nt: TGTGCCAGCAGTATACAAGAGACCCAGTACTTC; v_call: TRBV2; d_call: .; clone_size: .; j_call: TRBJ2-5
cdr3_aa: CASSKGTGVYEQYF; cdr3_nt: TGTGCCAGCAGTAAGGGGACAGGAGTTTACGAGCAGTACTTC; v_call: TRBV27; d_call: TRBD1; clone_size: .; j_call: TRBJ2-7
cdr3_aa: CASSRGTGGNSPLHF; cdr3_nt: TGCGCCAGCAGCCGCGGGACAGGGGGAAATTCACCCCTCCACTTT; v_call: TRBV4-3; d_call: TRBD1; clone_size: once; j_call: TRBJ1-6
cdr3_aa: CASSFDTGELFF; cdr3_nt: TGTGCCAGCAGCTTCGACACCGGGGAGCTGTTTTTT; v_call: TRBV7-6; d_call: .; clone_size: .; j_call: TRBJ2-2
cdr3_aa: CASSLAGPRTDTQYF; cdr3_nt: TGTGCCAGCAGCTTGGCAGGGCCGCGCACAGATACGCAGTATTTT; v_call: TRBV5-5; d_call: .; clone_size: .; j_call: TRBJ2-3
cdr3_aa: CASSSRPDGAKNIQYF; cdr3_nt: TGCGCCAGCAGCTCCAGACCGGACGGGGCCAAAAACATTCAGTACTTC; v_call: TRBV5-1; d_call: .; clone_size: .; j_call: TRBJ2-4
cdr3_aa: CASSSGDRFDGYTF; cdr3_nt: TGCGCCAGCAGCTCCGGGGACAGGTTCGATGGCTACACCTTC; v_call: TRBV5-1; d_call: TRBD1; clone_size: .; j_call: TRBJ1-2
cdr3_aa: CASREGLAETQYF; cdr3_nt: TGTGCCAGCAGAGAGGGACTAGCCGAGACCCAGTACTTC; v_call: TRBV2; d_call: TRBD2; clone_size: .; j_call: TRBJ2-5
cdr3_aa: CAIRPRDRETDTQYF; cdr3_nt: TGTGCCATCAGGCCCCGGGACAGGGAGACAGATACGCAGTATTTT; v_call: TRBV10-3; d_call: TRBD1; clone_size: .; j_call: TRBJ2-3
cdr3_aa: CASSQGGLLGGSNQPQHF; cdr3_nt: TGTGCCAGCAGCCAAGGTGGTCTGTTGGGGGGAAGCAATCAGCCCCAGCATTTT; v_call: TRBV4-2; d_call: .; clone_size: .; j_call: TRBJ1-5
cdr3_aa: CASSSADRGQETQYF; cdr3_nt: TGTGCCAGCAGCTCGGCCGACAGGGGCCAAGAGACCCAGTACTTC; v_call: TRBV5-4; d_call: TRBD1; clone_size: .; j_call: TRBJ2-5
cdr3_aa: CASSDRQGSGGYTF; cdr3_nt: TGTGCCAGCAGCGATCGGCAGGGTAGTGGAGGCTACACCTTC; v_call: TRBV7-2; d_call: .; clone_size: .; j_call: TRBJ1-2
cdr3_aa: CSVTSGAGANVLTF; cdr3_nt: TGCAGCGTCACGAGCGGGGCTGGGGCCAACGTCCTGACTTTC; v_call: TRBV29-1; d_call: TRBD2; clone_size: .; j_call: TRBJ2-6
cdr3_aa: CASSFSTSGTNEQFF; cdr3_nt: TGTGCCAGCAGTTTCAGTACTAGCGGGACAAATGAGCAGTTCTTC; v_call: TRBV28; d_call: TRBD2; clone_size: few; j_call: TRBJ2-1
cdr3_aa: CASSGRASEKLFF; cdr3_nt: TGTGCCAGCTCTGGCAGGGCTAGTGAAAAACTGTTTTTT; v_call: TRBV18; d_call: .; clone_size: .; j_call: TRBJ1-4
cdr3_aa: CASSQEGTNNSPLHF; cdr3_nt: TGCGCCAGCAGCCAAGAGGGGACCAATAATTCACCCCTCCACTTT; v_call: TRBV4-3; d_call: .; clone_size: .; j_call: TRBJ1-6
cdr3_aa: CASSPLATGHNEQFF; cdr3_nt: TGTGCCAGCAGCCCGCTGGCCACAGGGCACAATGAGCAGTTCTTC; v_call: TRBV6-5; d_call: .; clone_size: .; j_call: TRBJ2-1
cdr3_aa: CASSFGGSIRNEQFF; cdr3_nt: TGTGCCAGCAGCTTCGGGGGGTCCATCCGCAATGAGCAGTTCTTC; v_call: TRBV7-2; d_call: TRBD2; clone_size: .; j_call: TRBJ2-1
cdr3_aa: CSARDNGAAFF; cdr3_nt: TGCAGTGCTAGAGATAACGGAGCTGCTTTCTTT; v_call: TRBV20-1; d_call: .; clone_size: .; j_call: TRBJ1-1
cdr3_aa: CASSVGTSAQETQYF; cdr3_nt: TGTGCCAGCAGCGTAGGAACTAGCGCTCAAGAGACCCAGTACTTC; v_call: TRBV9; d_call: TRBD2; clone_size: once; j_call: TRBJ2-5
cdr3_aa: CASSAGGLASELYGYTF; cdr3_nt: TGCGCCAGCAGTGCCGGAGGATTGGCCTCCGAACTATATGGCTACACCTTC; v_call: TRBV10-1; d_call: .; clone_size: few; j_call: TRBJ1-2
cdr3_aa: CASSLDFYNEQFF; cdr3_nt: TGTGCCAGCAGCTTGGATTTTTACAATGAGCAGTTCTTC; v_call: TRBV11-2; d_call: .; clone_size: .; j_call: TRBJ2-1
cdr3_aa: CASSLSGTGGKETQYF; cdr3_nt: TGTGCCAGCAGCCTCTCTGGGACAGGGGGCAAAGAGACCCAGTACTTC; v_call: TRBV28; d_call: TRBD1; clone_size: .; j_call: TRBJ2-5
cdr3_aa: CAARRASSYNEQFF; cdr3_nt: TGTGCCGCCCGGCGCGCGAGCTCCTACAATGAGCAGTTCTTC; v_call: TRBV6-5; d_call: .; clone_size: .; j_call: TRBJ2-1
cdr3_aa: CASSLTGAGANVLTF; cdr3_nt: TGTGCCAGCAGCCTAACAGGGGCCGGGGCCAACGTCCTGACTTTC; v_call: TRBV6-4; d_call: TRBD1; clone_size: .; j_call: TRBJ2-6
cdr3_aa: CASSQDANYGYTF; cdr3_nt: TGTGCCAGCAGCCAAGATGCTAACTATGGCTACACCTTC; v_call: TRBV4-2; d_call: .; clone_size: .; j_call: TRBJ1-2
cdr3_aa: CASSSLTGLNTEAFF; cdr3_nt: TGTGCCAGCAGCTCCCTGACAGGCCTGAACACTGAAGCTTTCTTT; v_call: TRBV9; d_call: .; clone_size: .; j_call: TRBJ1-1